The 15 T cell receptor beta chains presented below share a single source sample, sequenced in a study of T cell responses to AZD1222 COVID-19 vaccine. Libraries were prepared by immunoSEQ multiplex PCR; TCRdb keeps only in-frame clonotypes and omits some of them. This sample has about 120,000 clones, with 85% to 90% found just once. Source: peripheral blood, taken 28 days after the second AZD1222 dose. The receptors originated from an adult who received the AZD1222 COVID-19 vaccine.

This rearrangement joins TRBV6-7 to TRBJ2-7; D is ambiguous. TRBV6-7 is designated an ORF whose function remains uncertain. This CDR3 comprises 13 residues. V was trimmed by 5 bases and J by 3 bases, leaving 11 bases between them. The CDR3 sequence is CASSTQNLYEQYF. The DNA of the CDR3 is TGTGCCAGCAGTACCCAAAACCTCTACGAGCAGTACTTC.

This clone was counted a few times. The rearrangement joins TRBV5-1 to TRBJ1-2, with a possible D match to TRBD1 (5 bases). Per germline, CDR1 SGHRS and CDR2 YFSETQ. This CDR3 has 13 residues. Between the trimmed V and J ends, which lost 0 bases and 12 bases, there was a span of 15 bases. CDR3 amino acids: CASSLDPGRADTF. For the CDR3, the DNA is TGCGCCAGCAGCTTGGATCCAGGCAGGGCGGACACCTTC.

This chain connects TRBV12-1 to TRBJ1-2; the listed D gene, TRBD1, was not tested against the DNA. TRBV12-1 has pseudogene status. The length of the CDR3 is 13 residues. CDR3 nucleotides: TGTGCCAGCAGTCACAGGCCCAACTATGGCTACACCTTC. Amino acid sequence: CASSHRPNYGYTF.

The chain carries TRBV4-2 and TRBJ2-5; D remains unclear. V was cut by 1 base and J by 1 base, with 10 bases left in between. The CDR3 consists of 15 residues. Germline V gives CDR1 LGHNA, CDR2 YNFKEQ. CDR3: CASSQGRSSQETQYF. CDR3 in DNA: TGTGCCAGCAGCCAAGGACGTTCTAGCCAAGAGACCCAGTACTTC.

The chain uses TRBV27 and TRBJ2-2, with D possibly TRBD2 on 6 matching bases. CDR1 and CDR2 from the germline V gene are MNHEY and SMNVEV (reference sequence). The CDR3 has 15 amino acids. Trimming pared 5 bases from V and 5 bases from J, leaving 15 bases between. This CDR3 reads CASSPGDRGTGELFF. The CDR3 nucleotides are TGTGCCAGCAGTCCCGGGGACCGGGGGACCGGGGAGCTGTTTTTT.

The CDR3 here is CASRKGQSSYNEQFF. CDR3 sequence (DNA): TGCGCCAGCAGGAAGGGACAGAGTTCCTACAATGAGCAGTTCTTC. The rearrangement uses TRBV10-2 and TRBJ2-1; 7 bases are shared with TRBD1. V dropped 6 bases and J dropped 1; count of bases not matched to a gene: 6. The CDR3 sequence is 15 residues long. The germline CDR1 and CDR2 sequences are WSHSY and SAAADI.

The rearrangement joins TRBV9 to TRBJ2-5, with D possibly matching TRBD2 (6 bases). CDR3 length: 14 residues. V was trimmed by 4 bases and J by 5 bases, leaving 15 bases between them. CDR1 is SGDLS and CDR2 is YYNGEE in the germline V gene. The CDR3 reads CASSTGTLVETQYF. CDR3 DNA sequence: TGTGCCAGCAGCACCGGGACTCTGGTCGAGACCCAGTACTTC.

The chain recombines TRBV4-1 with TRBJ1-2, with 7 nucleotides matching TRBD1. Per the germline V gene, CDR1 is MGHRA and CDR2 is YSYEKL. Germline trimming cut 1 base from V and 8 bases from J; bases unmatched to any gene: 7. The CDR3 totals 14 residues. The CDR3 DNA reads as TGCGCCAGCAGCCAAGCCTTACAGGGGAAAGGCTACACCTTC. It is translated as CASSQALQGKGYTF.

This clone was recorded only once. V and J are TRBV11-2 and TRBJ2-3, with D maybe TRBD1 (6 bases). The V end lost 11 bases, the J end lost 1 base, and 16 bases lay between the germline ends. The CDR3 loop spans 14 amino acids. Germline loops: CDR1 SGHAT, CDR2 FQNNGV. This CDR3 is CALPDSPRTDTQYF. The CDR3 bases are TGTGCCCTCCCGGACAGCCCCCGCACAGATACGCAGTATTTT.

The V and J genes are TRBV28 and TRBJ2-7; D tentatively reads TRBD1 or TRBD2 (6 bases each). The CDR3 consists of 16 residues. Trimming cost V 8 bases and J 4 bases, with 24 bases left between them. CDR1 is MDHEN and CDR2 is SYDVKM in the germline V gene. This CDR3 reads CASGSVGRTDSYEQYF. The CDR3 DNA is TGTGCCAGCGGTTCGGTGGGGAGGACAGACTCTTACGAGCAGTACTTC.

The chain uses TRBV11-3 and TRBJ2-4; 8 nucleotides match TRBD1. The CDR3 is 14 residues long. Germline V gene lookup returns CDR1 SGHNT and CDR2 YENEEA. Trimming removed 1 base from V and 9 bases from J; junction bases left unmatched: 5. This CDR3 reads CASSLVTGGGIQYF. CDR3 bases: TGTGCCAGCAGCTTAGTCACAGGGGGAGGCATTCAGTACTTC.

The chain's CDR3 is CASSLNPLAGSSEQFF. DNA for the CDR3: TGTGCCAGCAGCTTAAACCCCCTAGCGGGATCGAGTGAGCAGTTCTTC. The genes are TRBV5-4 and TRBJ2-1, with 9 positions matching TRBD2. J lost 9 bases, V lost 2 bases, and 12 bases had no gene match. The germline gives CDR1 SGHNT, CDR2 YYREEE (reference sequence). The CDR3 is 16 residues long. Looking up the rest from reference TRBV5-4 and TRBJ2-1 gives the full variable domain: ETGVTQSPTHLIKTRGQQVTLRCSSQSGHNTVSWYQQALGQGPQFIFQYYREEENGRGNFPPRFSGLQFPNYSSELNVNALELDDSALYLCASSLNPLAGSSEQFFGPGTRLTVL.

J is TRBJ2-7 and V is TRBV29-1; a possible D gene is TRBD1 (6 bases). Trimming took 6 bases from V and 5 from J, leaving 17 bases between them. The CDR3 extends over 13 amino acids. Germline CDR1 is SQVTM and CDR2 is ANQGSEA. The CDR3 nucleotides are TGCAGCGTCGGAAAACAGGGTGGTCACGAGCAGTACTTC. This sequence encodes CSVGKQGGHEQYF.

CDR3 sequence (DNA): TGTGCCAGCACCTACCGGGACGGATACGAGCAGTACTTC. This translates into CASTYRDGYEQYF. The V call is TRBV11-1, the J call TRBJ2-7, with D perhaps TRBD1 or TRBD2 (5 bases each). Germline V gene lookup returns CDR1 SGHAT and CDR2 FQDESV (reference sequence). Trimming pared 7 bases from V and 4 bases from J, leaving 14 bases between. This CDR3 comprises 13 residues.

This chain connects TRBV27 to TRBJ2-7; no firm D call. CDR1 is MNHEY, CDR2 SMNVEV, per germline (reference sequence). Trimming cost V 6 bases and J 1 base, with 10 bases left between them. The CDR3 consists of 13 residues. CDR3 region: CASRLTGSYEQYF. CDR3 coding DNA: TGTGCCAGCAGACTGACGGGTTCCTACGAGCAGTACTTC.